The clone carrying this TCR beta chain has a handful of counts. Its antigen remains unknown. A much larger clone differs by one base, so this may be a read error. The authors made TCR beta cDNA from roughly 480 ng total RNA with a constant-region primer. Three nested multiplex PCR rounds, a slightly modified ARM-PCR, produced the libraries for TCR beta. TCRdb fed the multiplex PCR reads into MiXCR, producing one record per CDR3 protein. The data contain hundreds of thousands of distinct CDR3 sequences, around three fifths of them singletons. This specimen comes from a study of tumor-infiltrating lymphocytes in primary liver carcinoma. Study-level points and caveats: Lesser overlap characterized tumor-adjacent and tumor-blood pairs relative to tumor region pairs.

Unsorted whole blood supplied the blood RNA, and germline DNA was isolated too. The receptor was derived from a woman aged 30 to 39 with primary liver carcinoma and hepatitis B virus infection. What was sequenced was peripheral blood.

CDR3 residues: CASSLPRGRVSTEAFF. The CDR3 nucleotides read TGTGCCAGCAGCTTACCGAGGGGCAGGGTTAGCACTGAAGCTTTCTTT. V is TRBV11-2 and J is TRBJ1-1, with TRBD1 as a possible D gene (5 bases). Germline CDR1 and CDR2: SGHAT and FQNNGV. This CDR3 comprises 16 residues. Trimming cost V 2 bases and J 4 bases, with 17 bases left between them.